The 2 T cell receptor beta chains reported below all come from one sample, sequenced in a study of T cells after yellow fever vaccination. TCRdb analysed the 5' RACE reads with MiXCR anew, one entry per CDR3 protein. The table lists over 150,000 distinct CDR3 sequences, around 7% of them singletons. Source: CD4+ T cells sorted from PBMCs, taken 5 days after the first yellow fever vaccination. The receptors were sampled from a young man who received the YFV17D yellow fever vaccine.

With respect to this clonotype: This may be a read error, as it is one base from a much larger clone. V and J are TRBV5-1 and TRBJ2-3, with D unclear. The germline V gene has CDR1 SGHRS and CDR2 YFSETQ. V lost 4 bases to trimming and J lost 3 bases, with 9 bases between them. CDR3 length equals 13 residues. CDR3 region: CASSDTATDTQYF. The CDR3 DNA reads TGCGCCAGCAGCGACACAGCGACAGATACGCAGTATTTT.

This clonotype was seen ten or more times. The V call is TRBV6-2 or TRBV6-3, the J call TRBJ2-7; D possibly uses TRBD1 or TRBD2 (5 bases each). This CDR3 contains 15 residues. Trimming stripped 6 bases from V and 4 bases from J, with 19 bases between. Germline CDR1 reads MNHEY; CDR2 reads SVGEGT. CDR3 bases: TGTGCCAGCAGCTCCCGGGGTGGGGCGCGGTACGAGCAGTACTTC. Its translation is CASSSRGGARYEQYF.